Below, one T cell receptor (beta chain) is given with its context. The clone's antigen remains unknown. The input lacks base qualities; no much larger clone sits a single base away. This entry comes from a study of shared clonotypes between healthy human individuals (dated by TCRdb to the early 2020s). At the level of the whole study: The cohort comprised two women and a few men aged 18 to 49 years. For each donor, three plates each were used for CD4 naive and CD4 memory, two plates were used for CD8 naive, and one plate was used for CD8 memory. Blood TCR repertoires of five healthy adults were deeply sequenced to estimate repertoire size and the extent of clonotype sharing between individuals. Different laboratories and diverse techniques were used to prepare libraries and sequence TCR repertoires, to increase sequencing depth and limit assay-specific biases. Leukapheresis yielded between about 0.94 and 8.9 billion PBMCs per donor. What the research found in general, with its limitations: Naive subsets generally had larger estimated clonotype richness than memory subsets did. Based on pairwise subsampling, the degree of clonotype sharing among donors was expected to be affected by sequencing depth. The small number of donors limited the genetic and exposure-history diversity represented. Clonotypes shared by all four sorted-subset donors showed higher generation probabilities than non-shared clonotypes. Across a handful of donors, 5% to 6% of naive CD4, more than 3% of naive CD8, around 2.5% of memory CD4, and about 0.44% of memory CD8 clonotypes were shared. Sampling was limited to blood, and TCR repertoires in tissue likely differ from TCR repertoires in blood. Even with the large sequencing depth, rarefaction of the sorted-subset datasets indicated that sequencing was incomplete.

Using the deep immunoSEQ assay, TCR CDR3 regions were amplified from genomic DNA by multiplex PCR. Genomic DNA extracted from each cell subset was distributed evenly over all wells of several immunoSEQ 96-well plates, and each plate served as one replicate. Each replicate PCR for sorted subsets received 150 to 250 ng genomic DNA, equal to tens of thousands of T cell genomes. The purified libraries were quantified using a Qubit 3.0 fluorometer, sized with a Bioanalyzer 2100, and then quantified again using the KAPA Library Quantification kit. Each immunoSEQ 96-well plate was sequenced on its own single-read 150-cycle Illumina NextSeq 550 flow cell. As for the original processing: Because the immunoSEQ output included only junctional sequences and no quality scores, the filtering could not be the same as the filtering used for full-length reads. Sequences were annotated with PyIR, a Python wrapper for IgBLAST v1.9, and V/J genes and CDR3 were assigned using IMGT germline references. Reads were removed for weak V/J assignments (E-value above 1e-6), missing CDR3, stop codons, out-of-frame junctions, or ambiguous translated residues. V3J clonotypes were defined by identical inferred V gene, J gene, and CDR3 amino acid sequence. The percentage overlap between two repertoires was calculated by dividing the number of shared unique clonotypes by the size of the smaller repertoire. Three approaches were used to assess repertoire richness: RTK rarefaction, the Chao1 estimator, and Recon v2.1 estimates of unobserved clonotypes. OLGA was used to compute generation probabilities for all TCRbeta clonotypes that the gDNA method yielded from several donors. The immuneACCESS repertoire file appears here via TCRdb, limited to in-frame rearrangements. These files lack a portion of the clones; in checked studies, under half of the deficit traces to unresolved V genes, and the cause of the others is not known. For V, J and clone size, that table is used; D and trimming come from the DNA. This sample has roughly 600,000 clones in its table, and nearly 98% of those were observed once. The top ten hold 0.3% of the sample.

CD8 naive samples were obtained by positive selection for CCR7 among CD45RO-negative cells, yielding a CD45RA+CCR7+ population from which TemRA cells were excluded. Healthy HIV-negative adults with no recently reported acute infections or vaccinations were included as donors. All donors were Caucasian adults living in Nashville, Tennessee, USA. Blood was collected by leukapheresis, and PBMCs were isolated by Ficoll-Histopaque density gradient centrifugation and then cryopreserved in liquid nitrogen vapor phase. Analytical flow cytometry was used to check the purity and quantity of each magnetically sorted T cell population. Each sorted fraction had its genomic DNA isolated and then quantified by UV absorbance on a Nanodrop 2000c. Unmatched junction bases come to 6, with V trimmed by 4 bases and J by 4 bases. CDR1 and CDR2 (SQVTM, ANQGSEA) derive from the germline V gene. The CDR3 holds 13 amino acids from the cysteine to the phenylalanine. Left in the record is the CDR3 DNA by itself, 39 bases read in frame from the first base.

Sequencing used naive CD8+ T cells sorted from blood. The meaning of the sample's cell subset or site label: CD45RA+CCR7+. This sequence was found in a man under 40 in good health. Recombination connected TRBV29-1 to TRBJ1-2; 7 bases in the middle match TRBD1. CDR3 reads: CSVAQGEIYGYTF. The nucleotide sequence is TGCAGCGTTGCGCAGGGGGAGATCTATGGCTACACCTTC.